This paragraph reports one T cell receptor (beta chain). Its antigen is still unknown. This CDR3 has 19 residues. These data belong to a study of cytomegalovirus exposure and HLA in healthy donors. General observations from the study: Analysis was performed later, and it showed HLA-associated TCR beta chains to be more clonally expanded than equally common others. About 87% or about 30% of the time was how often most TCR beta V segments were productive, according to an earlier analysis.

The PCR used 60 Vbeta and 13 Jbeta primers. Assay: immunoSEQ multiplex PCR; the TCRdb copy retains only in-frame clones and omits some. The top ten clones hold 12% of a sample with fewer than 60,000 clones, about 57% of them seen once. This chain joins TRBV21-1 and TRBJ1-3; TRBD1 is the table's D call and was not checked against the DNA. TRBV21-1 is recorded as a pseudogene. Material for sequencing was PBMCs. The source is a human donor in good health. CDR3 loop: CASSPVYGRMGLSGNTIYF. CDR3 in DNA: TGTGCCAGCAGCCCCGTTTACGGGCGCATGGGGCTCTCTGGAAACACCATATATTTT.